The 4 T cell receptor beta chains given below trace back to one sample, sequenced in a study of T cell responses to AZD1222 COVID-19 vaccine. TCRdb's copy holds only in-frame clones and misses some; the assay was immunoSEQ multiplex PCR. The sample has approximately 160,000 clones, 85% to 95% seen once. Sample: peripheral blood, taken 28 days after the second AZD1222 dose. All receptors come from an adult who received the AZD1222 COVID-19 vaccine.

V usage is TRBV6-5 and J usage is TRBJ1-3, with 8 nucleotides matching TRBD1. The CDR3 loop spans 14 amino acids. Germline CDR1 and CDR2: MNHEY and SVGAGI. After removal of 5 bases from V and 9 bases from J, the junction contained 9 bases not matched to a gene. In nucleotides, the CDR3 is TGTGCCAGCAGTCCGTGGACAGGGTCGGCCACCATATATTTT. This translates into CASSPWTGSATIYF.

The chain joins TRBV5-8 to TRBJ2-5; D possibly corresponds to TRBD1 (5 bases). Looked up from germline, CDR1 is SGHTS and CDR2 is YDEGEE. V dropped 0 bases and J dropped 5 bases, with 11 bases sitting between them. This CDR3 spans 14 amino acids. The CDR3 region has the DNA TGTGCCAGCAGCTTGGATCTAGGGGTCGAGACCCAGTACTTC. Residues: CASSLDLGVETQYF.

This chain uses TRBV18 with TRBJ2-1; D gene unclear. The CDR3 extends over 15 amino acids. Germline V gene lookup returns CDR1 KGHSH and CDR2 LQKENI. V gave up 3 bases and J gave up 0 bases, with 9 bases separating them. CDR3 DNA: TGTGCCAGCTCACCCTTACCTTTCTCCTACAATGAGCAGTTCTTC. This codes for CASSPLPFSYNEQFF.

The genes are TRBV4-1 and TRBJ2-6; D is undetermined. The CDR3 is made up of 18 amino acids. Trimming took off 2 bases at V and 1 base at J, with 15 bases between the two ends. Germline assignment: CDR1 MGHRA and CDR2 YSYEKL. The CDR3 region has the DNA TGCGCCAGCAGCCAAAAAAGGTTGCGAGAGTCTGGGGCCAACGTCCTGACTTTC. This sequence encodes CASSQKRLRESGANVLTF.